The TCR beta chain under discussion was sequenced for a study of regulatory T cells in long-lasting Graves disease. Overall study: Graves' cases, newly diagnosed, had used antithyroid drugs under 3 months.

This clonotype was observed a single time. This may arise from a read error, as a much more abundant clone is one base away. Arm-PCR of CDR3 regions and iRepertoire HTBI primers were the basis on which TCR beta libraries were built. Using its own MiXCR run on the multiplex PCR reads, TCRdb lists one record per CDR3 protein. The sample lists some 410,000 distinct CDR3 sequences, about 16% occurring once. CDR1 and CDR2 from the germline V gene are MNHEY and SVGEGT. The CDR3 extends over 15 amino acids. As for time point: newly diagnosed GD, antithyroid drugs for less than 3 months. PBMCs were the source of the RNA used for TCR sequencing. The sample was also linked to a second study, of T cells in Graves' hyperthyroidism and ophthalmopathy. That report notes: Exclusion followed for patients with uncontrolled infection, other autoimmune disease, pregnancy or lactation.

This rearrangement joins TRBV6-2 or TRBV6-3 to TRBJ2-1, with 7 bases that match TRBD1. The sequenced sample was peripheral blood mononuclear cells (PBMCs), obtained at new diagnosis, from a patient treated with antithyroid drugs. This receptor was taken from a woman aged 25 to 45 with Graves disease. The CDR3 DNA follows: TGTACCAGCAGTCCCCGGGACAGCCCATACAATGAGCAGTTCTTC. This codes for CTSSPRDSPYNEQFF.